Below are 14 T cell receptor beta chains sequenced from a single sample in a study of blood T cell repertoires in COVID-19. Generated by immunoSEQ multiplex PCR, the TCRdb table keeps only in-frame clones and is missing some. This sample has 75,000 to 90,000 clones, with around 86% found just once. The source material was peripheral blood. These receptors were obtained from a man at least 80 years old with active or convalescent COVID-19.

The J gene is TRBJ1-5, the V gene TRBV30, with D possibly TRBD1 on 6 matching bases. The CDR3 consists of 13 residues. Germline values: CDR1 GTSNPN, CDR2 SVGIG (reference sequence). Deletions cut 5 bases from V and 5 bases from J, with 13 bases between. CDR3 loop: CAWARRGYQPQHF. CDR3 sequence (DNA): TGTGCCTGGGCACGTAGGGGGTATCAGCCCCAGCATTTT. Combining the CDR3 with reference TRBV30 and TRBJ1-5 gives the whole variable domain SQTIHQWPATLVQPVGSPLSLECTVEGTSNPNLYWYRQAAGRGLQLLFYSVGIGQISSEVPQNLSASRPQDRQFILSSKKLLLSDSGFYLCAWARRGYQPQHFGDGTRLSIL.

This chain uses TRBV19 with TRBJ2-4, with 8 bases aligning to TRBD1. Per germline, CDR1 LNHDA and CDR2 SQIVND (reference sequence). V lost 4 bases and J lost 0; bases outside the gene matches: 8. CDR3 size: 17 residues. In DNA form, the CDR3 reads TGTGCCAGTAGTAGCCTCGTCAGGGGGCGAGCCAAAAACATTCAGTACTTC. Its protein is CASSSLVRGRAKNIQYF.

The sample holds a few counts of this clone. The DNA for the CDR3 is TGTGCCAGCCGGGACAGGGCCTACAATGAGCAGTTCTTC. It specifies CASRDRAYNEQFF. This sequence joins TRBV2 and TRBJ2-1, with TRBD1 matching 9 bases. Germline assignment: CDR1 SNHLY and CDR2 FYNNEI. The CDR3 spans 13 residues. J gave up 2 bases and V 8 bases, and 1 base lay outside the gene matches.

Written as DNA, the CDR3 is TGTGCCACTCAGAAGAGGGATAACTATGGCTACACCTTC. It codes for CATQKRDNYGYTF. This chain joins TRBV24-1 and TRBJ1-2; D unresolved. The germline CDR1 and CDR2 sequences are KGHDR and SFDVKD. This CDR3 contains 13 residues. V was pared by 10 bases and J by 1 base, with 12 bases between.

The chain is built from TRBV9 and TRBJ1-3, with D perhaps TRBD1 (5 bases). The germline V and J ends were trimmed by 5 bases and 0 bases, with 6 bases remaining between them. Germline CDR1 and CDR2: SGDLS and YYNGEE. CDR3 size: 13 residues. This CDR3 reads CASRGLSGNTIYF. Written as DNA, the CDR3 is TGTGCCAGCAGGGGGCTCTCTGGAAACACCATATATTTT.

The chain is built from TRBV7-2 and TRBJ1-2, with D hard to call. The ends were cut back, 9 bases at V and 8 bases at J, with 16 bases in the middle. The CDR3 runs 12 residues. CDR1 SGHTA and CDR2 FQGNSA come from the germline V gene. CDR3 sequence reads: CARTTDAGGYTF. The CDR3 nucleotides read TGTGCCAGGACTACCGATGCAGGCGGCTACACCTTC.

This rearrangement joins TRBV4-1 to TRBJ2-1; D is undetermined. The CDR3 is made up of 14 amino acids. Germline V gives CDR1 MGHRA, CDR2 YSYEKL. V was trimmed by 0 bases and J by 2 bases, leaving 5 bases between them. CDR3 DNA: TGCGCCAGCAGCCAAGATAGCACCTACAATGAGCAGTTCTTC. Translation: CASSQDSTYNEQFF.

CDR3 region: CASSPGGQGAGSPLHF. In nucleotides, the CDR3 is TGTGCCAGCTCACCGGGCGGACAGGGGGCTGGTTCACCCCTCCACTTT. The chain has TRBV18 and TRBJ1-6; 11 nucleotides line up with TRBD1. The V gene's germline CDR1 is KGHSH and CDR2 LQKENI. CDR3 length equals 16 residues. V lost 3 bases, J lost 9 bases, and 7 bases stayed unmatched. Full variable domain (missing parts from reference TRBV18 and TRBJ1-6): NAGVMQNPRHLVRRRGQEARLRCSPMKGHSHVYWYRQLPEEGLKFMVYLQKENIIDESGMPKERFSAEFPKEGPSILRIQQVVRGDSAAYFCASSPGGQGAGSPLHFGNGTRLTVT.

This clone has just one count. CDR3 loop: CATSNFADTQYF. The CDR3 bases are TGTGCCACCAGCAACTTTGCGGATACGCAGTATTTT. The chain couples TRBV15 to TRBJ2-3; D is uncertain. Germline CDR1 reads LNHNV; CDR2 reads YYDKDF (reference sequence). The length of the CDR3 is 12 residues. The ends were cut back, 4 bases at V and 6 bases at J, with 8 bases in the middle.

This chain connects TRBV11-2 to TRBJ2-1, with D tentatively TRBD2 (7 bases). V was shortened by 2 bases and J by 12 bases, with 20 bases between the two germline ends. This CDR3 contains 15 residues. Germline CDR1 SGHAT, CDR2 FQNNGV. The CDR3 bases are TGTGCCAGCAGCTTAAACTCCGCTGGGGAGGGGGGGCAGTTCTTC. It yields the protein CASSLNSAGEGGQFF.

The rearrangement joins TRBV19 to TRBJ1-2; 11 bases are shared with TRBD1. The CDR3 sequence is 17 residues long. Unmatched junction bases numbered 12, after V lost 5 bases and J lost 4 bases. The germline V gene has CDR1 LNHDA and CDR2 SQIVND (reference sequence). In DNA form, the CDR3 reads TGTGCCAGTAGTCTCCGGACAGGGGGCACATTACCCTATGGCTACACCTTC. Translated, it gives CASSLRTGGTLPYGYTF.

The V and J genes are TRBV18 and TRBJ2-1; D is undetermined. Trimming cost V 3 bases and J 9 bases, with 9 bases left between them. The CDR3 sequence is 12 residues long. The V gene's germline CDR1 is KGHSH and CDR2 LQKENI. The CDR3 loop is CASSPERTEQFF. CDR3 bases: TGTGCCAGCTCACCGGAGAGAACTGAGCAGTTCTTC.

The rearrangement links TRBV3-1 (or the pseudogene TRBV3-2) to TRBJ1-1; 8 bases match TRBD1. Germline CDR1 LGHDT, CDR2 YNNKEL (reference sequence). CDR3 size: 13 residues. V lost 3 bases, J lost 3 bases, and 0 bases stayed unmatched. The CDR3 sequence is CASSQTGDTEAFF. In DNA form, the CDR3 reads TGTGCCAGCAGCCAGACAGGGGACACTGAAGCTTTCTTT.

The chain carries TRBV4-1 and TRBJ2-1, with 9 bases aligning to TRBD2. Germline values: CDR1 MGHRA, CDR2 YSYEKL. J gave up 5 bases and V 1 base, and 6 bases lay outside the gene matches. The CDR3 is 16 residues long. CDR3 DNA: TGCGCCAGCAGCCAAGCAAGTCTAGCGGGGAACAATGAGCAGTTCTTC. It specifies CASSQASLAGNNEQFF.